This TCR beta chain is drawn from a study of blood T cell repertoires in COVID-19 (TCRdb year 2020). Describing the broader study: Collaborator samples came from the United States, Italy and Spain and covered acute and convalescent phases of COVID-19. The prospective study material was composed of cDNA or gDNA derived from T cells, B-cell-depleted T cells, or PBMCs. The dataset comprised deeply sampled blood TCRbeta repertoires from subjects exposed to, actively infected with, or recovered from COVID-19. A freely available public database, intended as a resource for researchers studying the immune response to SARS-CoV-2, is where the repertoires were released. The samples were drawn from the first 160 participants of the ongoing ImmuneRACE study and from over 950 subjects provided by 6 global collaborators. Nearly every sample came with metadata listing a de-identified subject ID, COVID-19 status, age in years and sex. Where HLA class I and class II types were available, the types were taken from metadata supplied by the sample provider, not from assay-based typing. Overall study outcomes, separate from this receptor: How much clinical and demographic metadata was included differed by source and by participant, and the metadata was provided uncurated.

Another Seattle source contributed samples from volunteer blood donors who had recovered from COVID-19. Collaborating institutions collected whole blood in K2EDTA tubes following their own protocols. For TCRbeta analysis, collaborators shipped samples in one of three forms: frozen whole blood, isolated PBMCs, or DNA extracted from either of those sample types. Turning to this clone: There is no known antigen for this receptor. Within one base of it there is no much larger clone, and no base qualities were kept.

TCRbeta CDR3 regions were amplified from genomic DNA using the immunoSEQ Assay, a bias-controlled multiplex PCR. Per the original workflow: Nucleated cell counts per sample were estimated from amplification of reference gene primers within the assay. To quantify the absolute abundance of each unique TCRbeta CDR3 rearrangement, sequence reads were collapsed and filtered. For each sample, productive Simpson clonality was calculated by taking the square root of Simpson's diversity index across productive rearrangements. This immuneACCESS table, as held by TCRdb, lists in-frame sequences with V and J called but not all clones. Of the missing ones, under half trace to an unresolved V gene in checked studies; the others have no known cause. Clonal size and the V and J genes are those of that table, whereas D and trimming came from the DNA. Within this sample are 240,000 or so clones, with about nine tenths of them counted one time only. The ten largest make up around 7.2% of the sample.

This receptor was taken from a man between 60 and 75 years old who had recovered from COVID-19. The sequenced sample was peripheral blood.

The bases are TGTGCCTGGAGTGTACTGGGGAGGGAAGCTTTCTTT. This yields the protein CAWSVLGREAFF. The sequence links TRBV30 to TRBJ1-1; confidence is insufficient to name the D gene. CDR1 and CDR2 (GTSNPN, SVGIG) derive from the germline V gene (reference sequence). Including cysteine and phenylalanine, the CDR3 has 12 amino acids. Left in the record is the CDR3 DNA by itself, 36 bases read in frame from the first base. V is clipped by 0 bases and J by 8 bases, and the sequence between their germline boundaries is 10 bases long.